This T cell receptor beta chain was sequenced during a study of blood T cell repertoires in COVID-19. Study as a whole: Samples representing acute and convalescent COVID-19 were sourced from the United States, Italy and Spain. Sources were T cells, B-cell-depleted T cells, or PBMCs; the material itself was cDNA or gDNA.

The method was immunoSEQ multiplex PCR; TCRdb's version includes in-frame clones alone and lacks a portion of them. In the table there are some 200,000 clones, 70% to 90% of which are singletons. Sequenced material: peripheral blood. This TCR came from a woman older than 75 in a cohort sampled during active or convalescent COVID-19.

The CDR3 nucleotides read TGTGCCAGCAGTCCAATGGGCGTCGAACCGGCAGATACGCAGTATTTT. The encoded protein is CASSPMGVEPADTQYF. The chain employs TRBV27 and TRBJ2-3; D remains ambiguous. Per the germline V gene, CDR1 is MNHEY and CDR2 is SMNVEV (reference sequence). V was trimmed by 5 bases and J by 4 bases, leaving 19 bases between them. The CDR3 loop spans 16 amino acids.